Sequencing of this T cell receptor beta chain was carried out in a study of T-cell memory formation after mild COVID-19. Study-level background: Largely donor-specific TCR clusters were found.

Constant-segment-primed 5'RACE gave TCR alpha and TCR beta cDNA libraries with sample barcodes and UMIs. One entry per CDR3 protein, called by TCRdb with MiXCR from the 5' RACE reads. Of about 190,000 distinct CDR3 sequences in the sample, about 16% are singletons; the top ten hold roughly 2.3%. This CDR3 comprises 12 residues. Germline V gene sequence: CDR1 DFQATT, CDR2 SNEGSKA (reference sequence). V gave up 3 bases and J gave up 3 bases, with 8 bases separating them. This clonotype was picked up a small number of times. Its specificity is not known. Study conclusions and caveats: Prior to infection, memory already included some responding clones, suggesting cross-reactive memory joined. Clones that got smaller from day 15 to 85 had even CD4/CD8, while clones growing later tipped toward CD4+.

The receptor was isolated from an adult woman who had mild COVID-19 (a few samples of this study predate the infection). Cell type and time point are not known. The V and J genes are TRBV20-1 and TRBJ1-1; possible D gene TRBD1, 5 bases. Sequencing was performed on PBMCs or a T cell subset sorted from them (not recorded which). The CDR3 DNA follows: TGCAGTGCTAGTTCAGGGCACACTGAAGCTTTCTTT. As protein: CSASSGHTEAFF.